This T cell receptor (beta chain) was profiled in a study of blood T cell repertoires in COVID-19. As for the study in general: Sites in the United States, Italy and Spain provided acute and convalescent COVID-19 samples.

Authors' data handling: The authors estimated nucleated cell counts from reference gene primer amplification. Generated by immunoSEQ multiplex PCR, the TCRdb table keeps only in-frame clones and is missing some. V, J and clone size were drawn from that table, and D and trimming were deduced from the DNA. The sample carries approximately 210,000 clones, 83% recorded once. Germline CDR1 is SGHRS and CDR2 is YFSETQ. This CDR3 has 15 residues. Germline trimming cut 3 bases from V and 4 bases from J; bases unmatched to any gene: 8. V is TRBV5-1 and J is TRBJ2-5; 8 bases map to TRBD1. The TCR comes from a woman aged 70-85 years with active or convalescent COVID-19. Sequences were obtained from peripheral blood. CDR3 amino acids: CASSSGDRTRETQYF. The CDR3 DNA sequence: TGCGCCAGCAGCTCCGGGGACAGGACGAGAGAGACCCAGTACTTC.